The present T cell receptor beta chain was sequenced within a study of blood T cell repertoires in COVID-19. Study as a whole: Acute and convalescent COVID-19 specimens originated in the United States, Italy and Spain. PBMCs, B-cell-depleted T cells, or T cells provided the cDNA or gDNA that made up the material.

Profiling relied on immunoSEQ multiplex PCR, and the TCRdb table lists in-frame clones only, not all of them. The sample has around 300,000 clones; around 88% are singletons. This clone appeared a single time. Followed over time, Seattle patients had been enrolled while infection was active. The junction had 4 bases not matched to a gene; V was cut back by 3 bases and J by 6 bases. CDR3 length: 13 residues. Germline V lookup: CDR1 KGHSH, CDR2 LQKENI. V is TRBV18 and J is TRBJ1-2; 7 nucleotides match TRBD1. Material: peripheral blood. The receptor comes from a woman aged 30 to 39 with COVID-19, enrolled during active disease. The CDR3 DNA reads as TGTGCCAGCTCACCTAGGGACAGCGATGGCTACACCTTC. Residues: CASSPRDSDGYTF.